Listed below are T cell receptor beta chains from one sample, sequenced in a study of OX40 agonist ivuxolimab in advanced cancers. The assay was immunoSEQ multiplex PCR, and TCRdb's table has in-frame clones only and misses some. Of some 90,000 clones listed, more than 75% are singletons. Specimen: CD4+ or CD8+ T cells sorted from blood, collected in a trial of the OX40 agonist ivuxolimab. The receptor set was obtained from an adult with an advanced solid tumor such as melanoma, head and neck, liver or kidney cancer. Both conserved end residues are part of each CDR3. Fields, in order: J gene, V gene, CDR3 protein.

TRBJ2-5	TRBV7-3	CASSATRGETQYF
TRBJ2-1	TRBV7-7	CASSVPTSGDYNEQFF
TRBJ2-6	TRBV28	CASSGQQGKPGANVLTF
TRBJ2-1	TRBV7-9	CASSLSSGRPSYNEQFF
TRBJ2-3	TRBV2	CASIGPGRTDTQYF
TRBJ2-5	TRBV7-8	CASSRKSRVFGETQYF
TRBJ1-1	TRBV5-1	CASSLTGQNTEAFF
TRBJ2-5	TRBV5-4	CASTLGGSGRTQETQYF
TRBJ2-1	TRBV6-5	CASSANNEQFF
TRBJ1-4	TRBV28	CASRTPHNEKLFF
TRBJ2-3	TRBV2	CASSEGETAQYF